A single T cell receptor (beta chain) is shown here with its context. Its antigen is still unknown. Germline values: CDR1 SGHVS, CDR2 FNYEAQ. The CDR3 runs 18 residues. Trimming took off 1 base at V and 3 bases at J, with 19 bases between the two ends. This entry comes from a study of blood T cells in healthy people across ages. Study conclusions and caveats: Donor CMV infection status was unknown, possibly confounding age-related changes in expanded clonotypes. PBMCs left unsorted prevented a conclusive naive versus antigen-experienced comparison.

It was with a sample-barcoded 5' primer and a J-beta primer mix that a second PCR of about 6 to 12 cycles was run. All cDNA molecules were each tagged by a template-switch adaptor with 12 random nucleotides. Using its own MiXCR run on the 5' RACE reads, TCRdb lists one record per CDR3 protein. The sample comprises 730,000 or so distinct CDR3 sequences, 40% to 50% of which are singletons, and around 30% rests with the top ten. The clonotype was recovered from a man aged 80 or over in good health. Input material: blood. The rearrangement joins TRBV7-6 to TRBJ1-5; the D gene is possibly TRBD1 (6 bases). The CDR3 region is CASSLGPRGQGSNQPQHF. The CDR3 DNA reads TGTGCCAGCAGCTTAGGACCGCGGGGACAAGGGTCCAATCAGCCCCAGCATTTT.